The rows below give T cell receptor beta chains drawn from one sample of a study of blood T cells in healthy people across ages. TCRdb reprocessed the 5' RACE reads with MiXCR, giving one entry per CDR3 protein. Of approximately 800,000 distinct CDR3 sequences listed, just under 25% are singletons. The same sample was also studied in work on T cells of mothers and their children.

The specimen sequenced was blood. Source of these receptors: a boy aged 10-17 years in good health. Both conserved end residues are part of each CDR3. D genes are given only for firm matches. Clone size is not always given. Where it is, it says once, few, many or a class for expanded clones.

>TRBJ2-7|-|TRBV2|TRBD2
TGTGCCAGCAGTGGGACTAGCGGGACCTACGAGCAGTACTTC
CASSGTSGTYEQYF
>TRBJ2-1|few|TRBV7-8|TRBD2
TGTGCCAGCAGCTTAGCGCTAGCGGGGTCCGCCGGGCAGTTCTTC
CASSLALAGSAGQFF
>TRBJ2-7|-|TRBV7-9|-
TGTGCCAGCAGCTTAGCGGTCACAGAAGAGCAGTACTTC
CASSLAVTEEQYF
>TRBJ1-2|-|TRBV6-2/TRBV6-3|-
TGTGCCAGCAGTTACGACGCAGAAGGGGCAGACAGGTCGCACTATGGCTACACCTTC
CASSYDAEGADRSHYGYTF
>TRBJ1-2|few|TRBV6-5|TRBD1
TGTGCCAGCAGTTCCTGGGGACAGGGCGGCTATGGCTACACCTTC
CASSSWGQGGYGYTF
>TRBJ2-1|few|TRBV28|TRBD1
TGTGCCAGCAGCCCCGCCGGGACAGGGCATAGGAATGAGCAGTTCTTC
CASSPAGTGHRNEQFF
>TRBJ2-5|-|TRBV7-2|-
TGTGCCAGCAGCTTAGGGGGAGGTCGGGAGCCCCAGTACTTC
CASSLGGGREPQYF
>TRBJ2-1|few|TRBV20-1|TRBD2
TGCAGTGCTAGAGTTAGCGGGGAGTACAATGAGCAGTTCTTC
CSARVSGEYNEQFF
>TRBJ2-1|-|TRBV6-2/TRBV6-3|-
TGTGCCAGCGGAGAGCCGGTTGGGGGCCGAGGAAATGAGCAGTTCTTC
CASGEPVGGRGNEQFF
>TRBJ2-7|once|TRBV4-3|-
TGCGCCAGCAGCCTCACCAGCGGGGCAGGGGGTCCCTACGAGCAGTACTTC
CASSLTSGAGGPYEQYF
>TRBJ1-5|few|TRBV2|-
TGTGCCAGCAGTCCCAGACAGCCCGGCGGACAGCCCCAGCATTTT
CASSPRQPGGQPQHF
>TRBJ2-3|-|TRBV12-3/TRBV12-4|TRBD2
TGTGCCAGCAGTTTTCTAGCGGGAGGGATCGCAGATACGCAGTATTTT
CASSFLAGGIADTQYF
>TRBJ2-7|-|TRBV6-5|-
TGTGCCAGCAGGGCTTCGGGGGATAGGGCCTACGAGCAGTACTTC
CASRASGDRAYEQYF
>TRBJ2-1|few|TRBV4-2|-
TGTGCCAGCAGCCAAGAGGTGAGCGCCTACAATGAGCAGTTCTTC
CASSQEVSAYNEQFF
>TRBJ1-3|few|TRBV7-9|-
TGTGCCAGCGACCCCACGGGAAACACCATATATTTT
CASDPTGNTIYF
>TRBJ2-1|few|TRBV24-1|-
TGTGCCACCAGTGACCACACTAGTAAACCCAGGGGCTCCTACAATGAGCAGTTCTTC
CATSDHTSKPRGSYNEQFF
>TRBJ2-5|-|TRBV4-3|TRBD1
TGCGCCAGCAGCCAGGGACAGGGGGCCTACGGGCAGTACTTC
CASSQGQGAYGQYF
>TRBJ2-1|-|TRBV10-3|TRBD2
TGTGCCATCAGTGAGGCCCCTAGCGGGAGGGGAAATGAGCAGTTCTTC
CAISEAPSGRGNEQFF
>TRBJ2-1|few|TRBV20-1|TRBD2
TGCAGTGCAGAGGGGACTAGCGGGAGGTTTAGTGAGCAGTTCTTC
CSAEGTSGRFSEQFF
>TRBJ2-7|few|TRBV9|-
TGTGCCAGCAGCGTAGCTAGTCAGGGTCCCTACGAGCAGTACTTC
CASSVASQGPYEQYF
>TRBJ1-2|-|TRBV7-2|TRBD1
TGTGCCAGCAGCTTCAAGGGGGCGGGTGGCTACACCTTC
CASSFKGAGGYTF
>TRBJ2-7|-|TRBV6-5|-
TGTGCCAGCAGTTACGGGCAGAGAAGGGTCGAGCAGTACTTC
CASSYGQRRVEQYF
>TRBJ2-7|few|TRBV7-2|-
TGTGCCAGCAGCTCCGGCGAGCAGTACTTC
CASSSGEQYF
>TRBJ2-7|-|TRBV9|-
TGTGCCAGCAGCGTAGATTGGCGACAGGGAGGCGAGCAGTACTTC
CASSVDWRQGGEQYF
>TRBJ2-1|-|TRBV29-1|TRBD1
TGCAGCGTTGATGTTACAGGGGGCGGGAATGAGCAGTTCTTC
CSVDVTGGGNEQFF
>TRBJ1-3|-|TRBV7-2|-
TGTGCCAGCAACTTAGACAGGTCCTCTGGAAACACCATATATTTT
CASNLDRSSGNTIYF
>TRBJ2-1|-|TRBV4-3|TRBD1
TGCGCCAGCAGCCAGGTCGACAGGGTCGATGAGCAGTTCTTC
CASSQVDRVDEQFF
>TRBJ2-5|-|TRBV6-5|TRBD1
TGTGCCAGCAGCCTCGGGACAGGGGGGCTGGAGACCCAGTACTTC
CASSLGTGGLETQYF
>TRBJ2-7|few|TRBV6-5|-
TGTGCCAGCAGTTCCGGGACACGGCCCTACGAGCAGTACTTC
CASSSGTRPYEQYF
>TRBJ1-5|-|TRBV20-1|TRBD1
TGCAGTGCTCCGCCCGGACAGGTCAATCAGCCCCAGCATTTT
CSAPPGQVNQPQHF
>TRBJ2-1|few|TRBV6-1|TRBD1
TGTGCCAGCAGTCGCCGGGACAGGGGATCGTCTTATGAGCAGTTCTTC
CASSRRDRGSSYEQFF
>TRBJ2-1|-|TRBV20-1|-
TGCAGTGCTAGCCAGGGTAGCTCCTACAATGAGCAGTTCTTC
CSASQGSSYNEQFF
>TRBJ2-5|-|TRBV20-1|-
TGCAGTGCTAGTGTAATCAAACAAGAGACCCAGTACTTC
CSASVIKQETQYF
>TRBJ1-1|-|TRBV27|-
TGTGCCAGCAACGACAGACAAGGGACTGAAGCTTTCTTT
CASNDRQGTEAFF
>TRBJ2-7|-|TRBV9|-
TGTGCCAGCAGCCCACAGGTTACCCCCTACGAGCAGTACTTC
CASSPQVTPYEQYF
>TRBJ2-3|-|TRBV7-2|-
TGTGCCAGCAGCTTAGTGGGGGGCGCATCAGATACGCAGTATTTT
CASSLVGGASDTQYF
>TRBJ2-7|-|TRBV5-1|-
TGCGCCAGCAGCGGCGTAGTTGGAACTTACGAGCAGTACTTC
CASSGVVGTYEQYF
>TRBJ2-7|-|TRBV20-1|-
TGCAGTGCTAGAGATATTGTCCACGAGCAGTACTTC
CSARDIVHEQYF
>TRBJ1-3|few|TRBV20-1|-
TGCAGTGCCGAGCAGATATCTGGAAACACCATATATTTT
CSAEQISGNTIYF
>TRBJ2-1|few|TRBV19|-
TGTGCCAGTAGTATAGTAGGCTACAATGAGCAGTTCTTC
CASSIVGYNEQFF
>TRBJ2-7|-|TRBV20-1|-
TGCAGTGGCACACAGATTAGCTACGAGCAGTACTTC
CSGTQISYEQYF
>TRBJ2-1|-|TRBV4-3|TRBD2
TGCGCCAGCAGCCCTTTAGCGGGAGGGCCGGAGTCCTACAATGAGCAGTTCTTC
CASSPLAGGPESYNEQFF
>TRBJ1-5|-|TRBV7-8|-
TGTGCCAGCAGCTTAAATAATAGGGTTAGCAATCAGCCCCAGCATTTT
CASSLNNRVSNQPQHF
>TRBJ1-6|few|TRBV28|-
TGTGCCAGCAGTTTATCTGGACAGAAGAGTTCACCCCTCCACTTT
CASSLSGQKSSPLHF
>TRBJ2-6|-|TRBV28|-
TGTGCCAGCAGTTTCAGGGCCTCTGGGGCCAACGTCCTGACTTTC
CASSFRASGANVLTF
>TRBJ1-5|-|TRBV6-2/TRBV6-3|-
TGTGCCGCCAGAGGACGGGGAGATCAGCCCCAGCATTTT
CAARGRGDQPQHF
>TRBJ1-6|many|TRBV20-1|-
TGCAGTGCTAGAGATCGGGACGTCCCCTGGAATTCACCCCTCCACTTT
CSARDRDVPWNSPLHF
>TRBJ2-1|-|TRBV29-1|TRBD1
TGCAGCGTCCCGACAGGGATCAGCAATGAGCAGTTCTTC
CSVPTGISNEQFF
>TRBJ2-3|once|TRBV5-1|TRBD1
TGCGCCAGCGGAAGAGGACAGGGGGAGTCAGATACGCAGTATTTT
CASGRGQGESDTQYF
>TRBJ1-1|-|TRBV6-5|-
TGTGCCAGCACCATAGGGGGGGAGAGCGCTGAAGCTTTCTTT
CASTIGGESAEAFF
>TRBJ2-3|-|TRBV27|-
TGTGCCAGCCGGACAGATGGCACAGATACGCAGTATTTT
CASRTDGTDTQYF
>TRBJ2-7|few|TRBV4-1|-
TGCGCCAGCAGCCAAGAACACGAGCAGTACTTC
CASSQEHEQYF
>TRBJ2-5|few|TRBV2|TRBD1
TGTGCCAGCAGTGACCTACCGGGACAGGGGGGCGAGACCCAGTACTTC
CASSDLPGQGGETQYF
>TRBJ2-3|-|TRBV27|TRBD2
TGTGCCAGCGGGTCCCTAGCGGGAGAAGGAGATACGCAGTATTTT
CASGSLAGEGDTQYF
>TRBJ2-5|many|TRBV5-1|-
TGTGCCAGCAGCTTGGAGGGATACCAAGAGACCCAGTACTTC
CASSLEGYQETQYF
>TRBJ2-5|-|TRBV7-9|-
TGTGCCAGCAGCTTCGGTCCGAGAGAGACCCAGTACTTC
CASSFGPRETQYF